This T cell receptor (beta chain) was captured by sequencing in a study of blood T cell repertoires in COVID-19. Study overall: Samples came from the United States, Italy and Spain, spanning acute and convalescent COVID-19.

Generated by immunoSEQ multiplex PCR, the TCRdb table keeps only in-frame clones and is missing some. The sample lists 60,000 to 75,000 clones, about 91% seen once, with less than 9% in the top ten. The CDR3 contains 14 residues. The J segment lost 4 bases and the V segment lost 7 bases, leaving 8 bases of the junction unmatched. Germline V lookup: CDR1 SQVTM, CDR2 ANQGSEA. The specimen was peripheral blood. The source is a man aged 35 to 55 with COVID-19, enrolled during active disease. The genes are TRBV29-1 and TRBJ2-3; TRBD1 matches at 10 bases. The CDR3, as DNA: TGCAGCGCCTCCGGGACAGGGGTCCCAGATACGCAGTATTTT. Translation: CSASGTGVPDTQYF.